The clone carrying this T cell receptor beta chain was detected a few times. Antigen: not known. The sample is drawn from a study of T cell repertoires in cytomegalovirus infection. Broader study findings: Cumulative public TCR beta family frequency identified carriers of CMV plus the relevant HLA. HLA-C-restricted CMV-specific TCR beta clonotypes were dominant in the ex vivo response.

V lost 2 bases, J lost 5 bases, and 15 bases lay in between. This CDR3 has 15 amino acids. Germline CDR1 is ENHRY and CDR2 is SYGVKD. TCRdb used MiXCR to reprocess the reads, holding one entry per CDR3 protein. The data contain around 900,000 distinct CDR3 sequences, around 30% of them singletons. The sequence came from a human donor in good health (CMV status not recorded). Some clones in this sample may be carry-over from other donors' samples. The material sequenced was cultured CD8+ T cells from PBMCs, taken from culture after CMV antigen stimulation. The chain carries TRBV10-3 and TRBJ1-1; D may be TRBD1 (5 bases). The CDR3 loop reads CAISEASGGRTEAFF. The CDR3 DNA sequence: TGTGCCATCAGTGAGGCCAGCGGGGGAAGGACTGAAGCTTTCTTT.